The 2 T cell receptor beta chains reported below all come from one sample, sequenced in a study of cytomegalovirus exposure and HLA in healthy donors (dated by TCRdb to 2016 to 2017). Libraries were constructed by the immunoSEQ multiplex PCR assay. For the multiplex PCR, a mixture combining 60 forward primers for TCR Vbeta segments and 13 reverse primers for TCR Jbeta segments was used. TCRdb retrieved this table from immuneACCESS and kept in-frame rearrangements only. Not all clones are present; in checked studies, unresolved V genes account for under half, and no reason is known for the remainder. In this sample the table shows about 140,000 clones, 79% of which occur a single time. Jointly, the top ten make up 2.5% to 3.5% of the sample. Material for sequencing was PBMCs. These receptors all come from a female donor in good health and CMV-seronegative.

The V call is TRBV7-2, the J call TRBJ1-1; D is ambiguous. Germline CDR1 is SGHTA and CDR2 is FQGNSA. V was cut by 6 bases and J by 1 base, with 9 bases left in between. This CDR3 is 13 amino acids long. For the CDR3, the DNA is TGTGCCAGCAGGCCTAACAGGAACACTGAAGCTTTCTTT. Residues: CASRPNRNTEAFF.

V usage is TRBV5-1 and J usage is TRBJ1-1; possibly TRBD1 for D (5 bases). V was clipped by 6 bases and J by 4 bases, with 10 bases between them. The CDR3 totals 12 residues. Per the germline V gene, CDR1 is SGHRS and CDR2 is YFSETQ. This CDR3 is CASKEGPTEAFF. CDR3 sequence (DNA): TGCGCCAGCAAGGAGGGGCCCACTGAAGCTTTCTTT.